This record looks at one TCR beta chain sequence and its context. There is no known antigen for this receptor. There are no base qualities to consult, and no much larger clone falls within one base. Collaborating institutions collected whole blood in K2EDTA tubes following their own protocols. For TCRbeta analysis, collaborators shipped samples in one of three forms: frozen whole blood, isolated PBMCs, or DNA extracted from either of those sample types. The CDR3 covers 14 residues, taking in both the cysteine and the phenylalanine. The retained sequence is limited to the CDR3, 42 bases, with the frame set at the first base. CDR1 KGHSH and CDR2 LQKENI are derived from the germline V gene. Trimming costs V 0 bases and J 9 bases, and their ends lie 12 bases apart. The sample is drawn from a study of blood T cell repertoires in COVID-19 (dated by TCRdb to the early 2020s). Study-wide context: Samples covering the acute and convalescent phases of COVID-19 were provided by collaborators in the United States, Italy and Spain. The repertoires were released in a freely available public database intended as a resource for research on the immune response to SARS-CoV-2. HLA class I and class II types, where available, came from metadata supplied by the sample provider rather than from assay-based typing. The material from the prospective study consisted of cDNA or gDNA derived from T cells, B-cell-depleted T cells, or PBMCs. The samples were drawn from the first 160 participants of the ongoing ImmuneRACE study and from under 1,500 subjects provided by 6 global collaborators. Subjects who had been exposed to COVID-19, were actively infected with it, or had recovered from it provided the deeply sampled blood TCRbeta repertoires that made up the dataset. A de-identified subject ID, COVID-19 status, age in years and sex were almost always included in the sample metadata. Points the paper makes about the study in general: How much clinical and demographic metadata was included differed by source and by participant, and the metadata was provided uncurated.

The immunoSEQ Assay, a bias-controlled multiplex PCR, was used to amplify TCRbeta CDR3 regions from genomic DNA. Concerning the study's data processing: Nucleated cell counts per sample were estimated from amplification of reference gene primers within the assay. To quantify the absolute abundance of each unique TCRbeta CDR3 rearrangement, sequence reads were collapsed and filtered. For each sample, productive Simpson clonality was calculated as the square root of Simpson's diversity index across productive rearrangements. The table was pulled from immuneACCESS by TCRdb, which kept in-frame rearrangements only. Such tables lose some clones; where checked, under half of the loss comes from unresolved V genes, and the rest has no known cause. Clonal size and the V and J genes are those of that table, whereas D and trimming came from the DNA. This sample gives 50,000 to 75,000 clones in total; over 85% of them show up just once. The ten top clones hold around 2.6% of the sample.

The chain joins TRBV18 to TRBJ2-1; the D segment could be TRBD2, given 5 matching bases. The clonotype comes from a man aged 70 or older with active COVID-19. The source material was peripheral blood. The nucleotide sequence is TGTGCCAGCTCACCACCTGCGGGCTTCGGTGAGCAGTTCTTC. Translated, it reads CASSPPAGFGEQFF.